These 5 T cell receptor beta chains share one sample of origin, sequenced in a study of beta chain features in type 1 diabetes. Study results and caveats: In all four CD4+ subsets, TCRB CDR3 length was significantly, moderately reduced in type 1 diabetes.

For these receptors, no antigen is known. Investigators reverse transcribed all isolated RNA, so they sequenced expressed TCRB transcripts. Produced via immunoSEQ multiplex PCR; TCRdb's table is partial and in-frame only. The table includes some 370,000 clones, 9.6% detected once. Material for sequencing was central memory CD4+ T cells from blood. Receptor source: a man between 25 and 39 years old with type 1 diabetes.

This clone was recorded many times. The rearrangement joins TRBV6-6 to TRBJ1-5; no definite D call. V lost 5 bases and J lost 5, with 7 bases in between. Germline V CDR1 and CDR2: MNHNY, SVGAGI (reference sequence). CDR3 size: 12 residues. The CDR3 is CASSDNDQPQHF. Here the CDR3 DNA reads TGTGCCAGCAGTGACAATGATCAGCCCCAGCATTTT.

The V call is TRBV7-2, the J call TRBJ1-3; 7 nucleotides match TRBD1. V shed 5 bases, J shed 6 bases, and the junction held 4 bases outside the gene matches. Germline CDR1 is SGHTA and CDR2 is FQGNSA. This CDR3 has 13 residues. In nucleotides, the CDR3 is TGTGCCAGCAGCCAAGACAGGGAAAACACCATATATTTT. It is translated as CASSQDRENTIYF.

This clone was seen only a few times. The junction shows a germline mismatch at one end, possibly a read error. The chain recombines TRBV7-2 with TRBJ2-1; 7 bases fit TRBD1. Germline V gene data show CDR1 as SGHTA and CDR2 as FQGNSA. The length of the CDR3 is 12 residues. The CDR3 sequence: CASSFQDRDNLF. In nucleotides, the CDR3 is TGTGCCAGCAGCTTTCAAGACAGGGATAATCTCTTC.

This clone was detected a few times. This chain connects TRBV29-1 to TRBJ2-5, with TRBD1 matching over 10 bases. This CDR3 region has 10 residues. Germline trimming cut 5 bases from V and 13 bases from J; bases unmatched to any gene: 4. Germline lookup yields CDR1 SQVTM and CDR2 ANQGSEA. CDR3 sequence (DNA): TGCAGCGTTCCGGGGGACAGGGGGTACTTC. It codes for CSVPGDRGYF.

The genes are TRBV27 and TRBJ1-2; TRBD1 aligns across 9 bases. Germline trimming cut 6 bases from V and 6 bases from J; bases unmatched to any gene: 11. This CDR3 contains 15 residues. Germline V lookup: CDR1 MNHEY, CDR2 SMNVEV (reference sequence). This CDR3 is CASSKRQGVIDGYTF. The DNA for the CDR3 is TGTGCCAGCAGCAAACGACAGGGGGTGATTGATGGCTACACCTTC.